Reported below is one T cell receptor beta chain. The target antigen is unknown. Unmatched junction bases numbered 18, after V lost 8 bases and J lost 5 bases. CDR3 length: 16 amino acids. Per the germline V gene, CDR1 is MNHEY and CDR2 is SVGEGT. Constant-segment primers were used for 5'RACE, and the resulting TCR alpha and TCR beta cDNA libraries carried sample barcodes and UMIs. In TCRdb, the 5' RACE reads were re-called with MiXCR into one record per CDR3 protein. The table has around 340,000 distinct CDR3 sequences, roughly 13% seen once; the top ten hold around 21%. This sample was taken from a study of T-cell memory formation after mild COVID-19. For the study at large: Clustering of TCRs was largely donor specific.

Overall study findings and caveats: Whereas later expanders leaned CD4+, clones contracting day 15 to 85 showed a balanced CD4/CD8 makeup. Memory cells collected pre-infection included some clones that later responded, suggesting cross-reactive memory joined.

The sequence derives from a man between 18 and 29 years old who had mild COVID-19 (a few samples of this study predate the infection). Cell type and time point are not known. This sequence joins TRBV6-2 or TRBV6-3 and TRBJ2-7; 7 bases match TRBD1. The sequencing input was PBMCs or a T cell subset sorted from them (not recorded which). CDR3 residues: CASHCAGGQEAHEQYV. The DNA for the CDR3 is TGTGCCAGCCATTGTGCAGGTGGACAGGAGGCCCACGAGCAGTACGTC.